This entry concerns a single T cell receptor (beta chain). Its specificity is not known. The data stem from a study of Tregs in tolerant kidney transplant recipients. Unstimulated Tregs (CD4+CD25+CD127-) and CD4+CD25- non-Tregs were sorted from PBMCs. Regulatory T cells were sorted from thawed PBMCs rested overnight at 37°C with around 200 IU/ml IL-2. Findings and caveats of the study: Activated donor B cell expansion appeared to reveal the most relevant donor-specific TCRbeta repertoire.

Produced via immunoSEQ multiplex PCR; TCRdb's table is partial and in-frame only. The sample has fewer than 20,000 clones; approximately 85% are singletons. What was sequenced was Tregs from blood. This clonotype was obtained from a human donor in good health.

The CDR3 DNA follows: TGTGCCAGCAGCCGCGGGAGAGGGGCCGGGGAGCTGTTTTTT. Translating it yields CASSRGRGAGELFF. The V and J genes are TRBV7-2 and TRBJ2-2, with 7 bases matching TRBD2. CDR3 size: 14 residues. The germline V gene has CDR1 SGHTA and CDR2 FQGNSA. The ends lost 5 bases at V and 6 bases at J; junction bases unmatched: 6.